This TCR beta chain was sequenced during a study of tumor-infiltrating lymphocytes in primary liver carcinoma. Background on the study: The patients, men and women alike, were aged 30 to 69 years.

A primer in the constant region served to generate TCR beta cDNA from 500 ng of total RNA. A slightly modified ARM-PCR protocol with three nested multiplex PCR rounds produced these TCR beta libraries. In the first two PCR rounds, TRBV1-TRBV30 forward primers were paired with a C-beta reverse primer, and each round lasted roughly 10 cycles. MiXCR, run by TCRdb on the multiplex PCR reads, gives a single entry per CDR3 protein. Of 30,000 to 40,000 distinct CDR3 sequences in the sample, under 75% were seen once. Overall study results and limits: A small share of top clones, only about 7-24%, was found in all five tumor regions.

A word on this clonotype: Antigen unknown. The junction shows a germline mismatch at one end, possibly a read error.

Germline-derived CDR1 and CDR2 are SEHNR and FQNEAQ (reference sequence). The CDR3 length is 17 residues. Unsorted bulk tissue of about 20-31 mg yielded co-extracted RNA and DNA. Treatment-naive at the time, the patients had chronic HBV infection. Every one of the tumor samples had a viable tumor cell content above 90%. The clonotype comes from a man aged 35 to 55 with primary liver carcinoma and hepatitis B virus infection. The source material was liver tumor tissue from sampling region 4. Indicated subset: tumor region T4, right-lateral pole. The genes are TRBV7-9 and TRBJ2-2; TRBD1 agrees at 7 bases. The CDR3 sequence is CAISFSGTVANTGELFF. CDR3 bases: TGTGCCATCAGCTTTTCCGGGACAGTCGCGAACACCGGGGAGCTGTTTTTT.